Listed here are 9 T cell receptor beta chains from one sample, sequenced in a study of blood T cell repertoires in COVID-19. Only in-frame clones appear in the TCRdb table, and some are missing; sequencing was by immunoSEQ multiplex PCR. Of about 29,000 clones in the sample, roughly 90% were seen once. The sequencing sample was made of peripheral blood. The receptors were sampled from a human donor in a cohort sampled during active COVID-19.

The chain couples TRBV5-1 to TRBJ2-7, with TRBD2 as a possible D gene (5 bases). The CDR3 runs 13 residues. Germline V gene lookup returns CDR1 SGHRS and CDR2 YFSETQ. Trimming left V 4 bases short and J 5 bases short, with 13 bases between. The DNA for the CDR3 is TGCGCCAGCAGCCTGGACTGGGCAGACGAGCAGTACTTC. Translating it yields CASSLDWADEQYF. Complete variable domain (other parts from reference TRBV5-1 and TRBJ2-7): KAGVTQTPRYLIKTRGQQVTLSCSPISGHRSVSWYQQTPGQGLQFLFEYFSETQRNKGNFPGRFSGRQFSNSRSEMNVSTLELGDSALYLCASSLDWADEQYFGPGTRLTVT.

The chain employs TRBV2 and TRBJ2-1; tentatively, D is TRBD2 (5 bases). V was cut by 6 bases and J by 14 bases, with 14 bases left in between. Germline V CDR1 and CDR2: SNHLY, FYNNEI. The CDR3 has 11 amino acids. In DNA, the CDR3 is TGTGCCAGCAGCACGGGGAGTTTGGAGTTCTTC. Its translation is CASSTGSLEFF.

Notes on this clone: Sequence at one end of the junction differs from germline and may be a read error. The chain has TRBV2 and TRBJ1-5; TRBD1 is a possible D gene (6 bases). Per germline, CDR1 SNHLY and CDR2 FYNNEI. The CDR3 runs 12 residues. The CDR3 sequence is CASSQVGAGRDF. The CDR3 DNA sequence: TGTGCCAGCAGTCAGGTGGGGGCAGGCCGAGATTTT.

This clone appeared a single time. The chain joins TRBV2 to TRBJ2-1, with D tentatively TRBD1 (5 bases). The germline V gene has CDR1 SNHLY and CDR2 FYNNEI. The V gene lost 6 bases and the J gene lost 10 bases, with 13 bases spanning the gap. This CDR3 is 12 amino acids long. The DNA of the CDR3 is TGTGCCAGCAGACAGGATCTGGGAGAGCAGTTCTTC. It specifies CASRQDLGEQFF.

The DNA for the CDR3 is TGTGCCAGCAGCCCCGAACCGGGGAGGTCCACAGATACGCAGTATTTT. Translation gives CASSPEPGRSTDTQYF. J is TRBJ2-3 and V is TRBV11-2; a weak D match, TRBD2 (6 bases). The germline CDR1 and CDR2 sequences are SGHAT and FQNNGV. The CDR3 spans 16 residues. The V and J ends lost 5 bases and 2 bases respectively, with 17 bases between them.

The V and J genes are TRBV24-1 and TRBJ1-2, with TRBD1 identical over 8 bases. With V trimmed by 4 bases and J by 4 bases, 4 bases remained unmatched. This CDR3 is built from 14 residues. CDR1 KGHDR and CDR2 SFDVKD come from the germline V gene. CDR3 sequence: CATSESGGSYGYTF. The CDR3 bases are TGTGCCACCAGTGAATCAGGGGGCAGCTATGGCTACACCTTC.

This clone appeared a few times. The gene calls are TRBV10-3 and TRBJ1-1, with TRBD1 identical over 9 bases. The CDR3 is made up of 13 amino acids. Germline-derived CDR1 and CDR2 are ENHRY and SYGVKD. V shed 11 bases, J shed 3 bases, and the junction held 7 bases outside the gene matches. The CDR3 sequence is CAVSRTGDTEAFF. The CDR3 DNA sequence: TGTGCCGTAAGTCGGACAGGGGACACTGAAGCTTTCTTT.

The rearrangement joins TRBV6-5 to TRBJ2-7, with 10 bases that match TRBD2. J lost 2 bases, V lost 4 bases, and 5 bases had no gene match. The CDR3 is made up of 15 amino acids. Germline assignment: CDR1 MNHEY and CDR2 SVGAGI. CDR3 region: CASSFSGGVAYEQYF. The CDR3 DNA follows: TGTGCCAGCAGTTTCAGCGGGGGGGTTGCCTACGAGCAGTACTTC.

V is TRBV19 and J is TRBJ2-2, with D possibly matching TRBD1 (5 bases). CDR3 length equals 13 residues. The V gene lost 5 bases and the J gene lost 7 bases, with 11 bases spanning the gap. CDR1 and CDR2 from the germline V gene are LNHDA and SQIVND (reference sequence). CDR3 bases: TGTGCCAGTAGTTTCAGGGTGAGCGGGGAGCTGTTTTTT. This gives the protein CASSFRVSGELFF. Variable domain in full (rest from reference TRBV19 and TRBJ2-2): DGGITQSPKYLFRKEGQNVTLSCEQNLNHDAMYWYRQDPGQGLRLIYYSQIVNDFQKGDIAEGYSVSREKKESFPLTVTSAQKNPTAFYLCASSFRVSGELFFGEGSRLTVL.